This passage covers 4 T cell receptor beta chains from one sample sequenced in a study of cytomegalovirus exposure and HLA in healthy donors. The PCR contained 60 Vbeta and 13 Jbeta primers. Measured with immunoSEQ multiplex PCR; TCRdb has only the in-frame clones, and not every one. The table records approximately 110,000 clones, over 15% of them present only once. Sequences were obtained from PBMCs. The receptors here all came from a woman between 18 and 30 years old in good health and CMV-seronegative.

The chain joins TRBV6-4 to TRBJ2-7; 10 nucleotides align to TRBD2. Per germline, CDR1 MRHNA and CDR2 SNTAGT. This CDR3 has 17 amino acids. Germline trimming cut 7 bases from V and 6 bases from J; bases unmatched to any gene: 18. The CDR3 region has the DNA TGTGCCAGCACCCCCCGGGGTCTAGCGGGAGTGAAGCGCGAGCAGTACTTC. Its protein is CASTPRGLAGVKREQYF.

The DNA of the CDR3 is TGTGCCAGCAGCTCGAAATGGTCCCGAGGCGATGAGCAGTTCTTC. Translation gives CASSSKWSRGDEQFF. This rearrangement joins TRBV5-4 to TRBJ2-1; D is unresolved. The CDR3 covers 15 residues. Trimming left V 3 bases short and J 8 bases short, with 18 bases between. Germline CDR1 SGHNT, CDR2 YYREEE (reference sequence).

This chain links TRBV7-2 with TRBJ1-2; TRBD1 matches at 8 bases. Germline V gene sequence: CDR1 SGHTA, CDR2 FQGNSA. The CDR3 spans 16 residues. The trim removed 5 bases at V and 4 bases at J, leaving 12 bases unmatched. CDR3: CASSLSVGQGFYGYTF. The CDR3 nucleotides read TGTGCCAGCAGCCTATCTGTAGGACAGGGTTTCTATGGCTACACCTTC.

The CDR3 DNA is TGCGCCAGCAGCCAAGTTCAGGCCAATCAGCCCCAGCATTTT. Its protein product is CASSQVQANQPQHF. The genes are TRBV4-1 and TRBJ1-5; no reliable D call. CDR3 length: 14 residues. V lost 1 base, J lost 3 bases, and 7 bases lay in between. The germline V gene encodes CDR1 MGHRA and CDR2 YSYEKL.